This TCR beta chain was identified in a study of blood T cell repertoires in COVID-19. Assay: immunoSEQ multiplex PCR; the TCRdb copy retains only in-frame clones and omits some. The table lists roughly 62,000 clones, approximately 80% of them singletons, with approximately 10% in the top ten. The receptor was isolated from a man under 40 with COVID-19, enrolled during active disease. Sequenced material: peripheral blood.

In DNA, the CDR3 is TGTGCCAGCAGCTTAAACAGGGTGATGTCGGGAAACACCATATATTTT. Its protein is CASSLNRVMSGNTIYF. This chain connects TRBV11-2 to TRBJ1-3; tentative D call: TRBD1 (6 bases). The germline V gene has CDR1 SGHAT and CDR2 FQNNGV. This CDR3 spans 16 amino acids. Deletions cut 2 bases from V and 4 bases from J, with 15 bases between.